One and the same sample provided the 30 T cell receptor beta chains below, sequenced in a study of T cells in Graves' hyperthyroidism and ophthalmopathy (dated by TCRdb to between 2018 and 2020). The library was generated by multiplex PCR. The sequencing machine was an Illumina HiSeq 2000. The TCR beta CDR3 regions were amplified from RNA transcripts. The TCR CDR3 was subjected to a first round of RT-PCR using the HTBI primer set and the Qiagen OneStep RT-PCR kit. TCRdb cleaned the public reads at Q25 with fastp, built clones with MiXCR and kept in-frame beta chains. Rows are combined by CDR3 protein, so each entry shows the most common genes and DNA. Here the sample has 620,000 or so distinct CDR3 sequences; roughly 15% occur a single time. The ten top clones hold around 13% of the sample. The sequenced sample was blood. The receptors here all came from a woman in her forties or fifties with Graves' ophthalmopathy.

Comment on this clonotype: A read error may explain this, as a much larger clone is one base away. The chain combines TRBV28 with TRBJ2-7, with D hard to call. Looked up from germline, CDR1 is MDHEN and CDR2 is SYDVKM. CDR3 size: 13 residues. Deletions cut 2 bases from V and 5 bases from J, with 10 bases between. The CDR3 DNA reads TGTGCCAGCAGTTTAAGTCAGCTCCACGAGCAGTACTTC. This gives the protein CASSLSQLHEQYF.

This sequence joins TRBV27 and TRBJ1-2, with 7 bases that match TRBD1. Germline assignment: CDR1 MNHEY and CDR2 SMNVEV (reference sequence). The CDR3 has 14 amino acids. After removal of 6 bases from V and 0 bases from J, the junction contained 4 bases not matched to a gene. The CDR3 bases are TGTGCCAGCAGGACCGGGACAGCTAACTATGGCTACACCTTC. This codes for CASRTGTANYGYTF.

The V gene is TRBV7-9, the J gene TRBJ1-5; D perhaps matches TRBD1 (5 bases). V was clipped by 4 bases and J by 9 bases, with 16 bases between them. Per the germline V gene, CDR1 is SEHNR and CDR2 is FQNEAQ (reference sequence). The CDR3 consists of 14 residues. CDR3 coding DNA: TGTGCCAGCAGCTCGGGACCGACTTCACGGCCCCAGCATTTT. Amino acid sequence: CASSSGPTSRPQHF.

This clonotype occurred many times. The chain employs TRBV12-3 or TRBV12-4 and TRBJ2-7; no definite D call. Deletions cut 7 bases from V and 6 bases from J, with 19 bases between. CDR3 length: 14 residues. DNA of the CDR3: TGTGCCAGCACTCCACGTCGGAGTGCAGGCGAGCAGTACTTC. Translating gives CASTPRRSAGEQYF.

This chain links TRBV15 with TRBJ1-2, with TRBD1 matching over 8 bases. Germline CDR1 LNHNV, CDR2 YYDKDF (reference sequence). The CDR3 covers 15 residues. With 5 bases clipped from V and 6 bases from J, the junction kept 11 bases outside the gene matches. CDR3 in amino acids: CATSPRQGASDGYTF. CDR3 nucleotides: TGTGCCACCAGCCCCCGTCAGGGGGCATCTGATGGCTACACCTTC. The complete variable domain, with remaining parts taken from reference TRBV15 and TRBJ1-2, reads DAMVIQNPRYQVTQFGKPVTLSCSQTLNHNVMYWYQQKSSQAPKLLFHYYDKDFNNEADTPDNFQSRRPNTSFCFLDIRSPGLGDTAMYLCATSPRQGASDGYTFGSGTRLTVV.

The table lists this clonotype with many counts. The chain links TRBV28 to TRBJ2-3; 9 positions agree with TRBD1. Per the germline V gene, CDR1 is MDHEN and CDR2 is SYDVKM. The CDR3 has 13 residues. The CDR3 DNA sequence: TGTGCGACGACAGGGGGGTACACAGATACGCAGTATTTT. It codes for CATTGGYTDTQYF.

A word on this clonotype: Being one base from a much bigger clone, this may be a read error. The V and J genes are TRBV28 and TRBJ2-6, with D perhaps TRBD1 (6 bases). From germline, CDR1 is MDHEN and CDR2 SYDVKM. The CDR3 runs 16 residues. CDR3: CASSPWQGSGASVLTF. The CDR3, as DNA: TGTGCCAGCAGTCCCTGGCAGGGGTCTGGGGCCAGCGTCCTGACTTTC.

This clonotype was counted many times. The chain carries TRBV27 and TRBJ2-7, with 9 bases lining up with TRBD2. This CDR3 region has 16 residues. Trimming at V came to 2 bases and at J to 2 bases, leaving 7 bases not matched to a gene. Looked up from germline, CDR1 is MNHEY and CDR2 is SMNVEV (reference sequence). The CDR3 protein is CASSLTRLAEPYEQYF. CDR3 DNA: TGTGCCAGCAGTTTAACACGACTAGCGGAACCCTACGAGCAGTACTTC.

V and J are TRBV19 and TRBJ1-2; no definite D call. Per germline, CDR1 LNHDA and CDR2 SQIVND (reference sequence). The CDR3 totals 12 residues. Trimming removed 10 bases at V and 7 bases at J, with 16 bases between. CDR3 loop: CATRTGSGGYTF. Here the CDR3 DNA reads TGTGCCACCCGGACGGGGAGTGGTGGCTACACCTTC.

The chain employs TRBV20-1 and TRBJ2-7; weak D call: TRBD2 (7 bases). CDR1 DFQATT and CDR2 SNEGSKA come from the germline V gene (reference sequence). The CDR3 runs 15 residues. The ends were cut back, 0 bases at V and 7 bases at J, with 19 bases in the middle. CDR3 bases: TGCAGTGCTAGAGATCCGCGGGGGCGCTTGGGTGAGCAGTACTTC. It encodes CSARDPRGRLGEQYF.

There are many counts of this clonotype. The chain is built from TRBV7-2 and TRBJ2-3, with D unclear. Germline values: CDR1 SGHTA, CDR2 FQGNSA. The germline V and J ends were trimmed by 1 base and 5 bases, with 10 bases remaining between them. CDR3 size: 14 residues. DNA of the CDR3: TGTGCCAGCAGCTTAGAGACGGGTAAAGATACGCAGTATTTT. It codes for CASSLETGKDTQYF.

This clonotype came up many times. The rearrangement joins TRBV9 to TRBJ2-2, with a possible D match to TRBD2 (5 bases). The germline CDR1 and CDR2 sequences are SGDLS and YYNGEE. The CDR3 spans 15 residues. V shed 0 bases and J shed 5 bases, with 11 bases lying between them. CDR3 DNA: TGTGCCAGCAGCGTAGCTATGGGGAGTACCGGGGAGCTGTTTTTT. Translating it yields CASSVAMGSTGELFF.

V usage is TRBV19 and J usage is TRBJ1-6, with 10 bases fitting TRBD1. Germline assignment: CDR1 LNHDA and CDR2 SQIVND (reference sequence). CDR3 length: 15 amino acids. With V trimmed by 5 bases and J by 9 bases, 7 bases remained unmatched. The CDR3 is CASSLPGQGTSPLHF. DNA of the CDR3: TGTGCCAGTAGTTTACCGGGACAGGGGACTTCACCCCTCCACTTT.

The rearrangement uses TRBV12-3 or TRBV12-4 and TRBJ1-1; D perhaps matches TRBD1 (6 bases). The CDR3 loop spans 15 amino acids. Trimming stripped 2 bases from V and 1 base from J, with 11 bases between. Written as DNA, the CDR3 is TGTGCCAGCAGTTTAATCCCAGGGGAGAACACTGAAGCTTTCTTT. Translating gives CASSLIPGENTEAFF.

This clonotype has at least ten counts. The gene calls are TRBV7-8 and TRBJ2-3; D possibly corresponds to TRBD1 (8 bases). V gave up 5 bases and J gave up 2 bases, with 14 bases separating them. The V gene's germline CDR1 is SGHVS and CDR2 FQNEAQ. There are 15 residues in the CDR3. The CDR3 spells CASSPGGQVTDTQYF. DNA of the CDR3: TGTGCCAGCAGCCCGGGGGGACAGGTCACAGATACGCAGTATTTT.

This clonotype turned up a few times. The genes are TRBV11-2 and TRBJ1-1; 8 bases agree with TRBD1. The CDR3 extends over 15 amino acids. Germline V gives CDR1 SGHAT, CDR2 FQNNGV. J was trimmed by 2 bases and V by 5 bases; bases with no gene match: 7. In DNA, the CDR3 is TGTGCCAGCAGCCAGGACAGGGCGAGAAACACTGAAGCTTTCTTT. This translates into CASSQDRARNTEAFF.

This clonotype was seen ten or more times. V gene TRBV11-2 combines with J gene TRBJ2-7, with D perhaps TRBD1 (5 bases). Germline V gene data show CDR1 as SGHAT and CDR2 as FQNNGV. This CDR3 has 15 amino acids. Trimming removed 0 bases from V and 3 bases from J, with 12 bases in between. This CDR3 is CASSLDRDRNYEQYF. The CDR3 coding sequence is TGTGCCAGCAGCTTAGATCGAGACAGAAACTACGAGCAGTACTTC.

This clonotype has a count of ten or more. The rearrangement links TRBV5-5 to TRBJ1-5, with 8 bases that match TRBD1. The length of the CDR3 is 17 residues. Trimming cost V 0 bases and J 6 bases; bases outside gene matches: 11. Per the germline V gene, CDR1 is SGHKS and CDR2 is YYEKEE (reference sequence). The CDR3 nucleotides read TGTGCCAGCAGCTTGGCCGCAGGGGGCAAGGCAGGTCAGCCCCAGCATTTT. Translation: CASSLAAGGKAGQPQHF.

This clonotype was recorded many times. The J gene is TRBJ2-7, the V gene TRBV11-2; 8 bases are a match to TRBD2. With V trimmed by 4 bases and J by 3 bases, 8 bases remained unmatched. CDR3 size: 15 residues. Germline-derived CDR1 and CDR2 are SGHAT and FQNNGV. The CDR3 sequence: CASSWPGLGVYEQYF. CDR3 DNA sequence: TGTGCCAGCAGCTGGCCGGGACTAGGGGTCTACGAGCAGTACTTC.

The J gene is TRBJ1-3, the V gene TRBV28; D is unclear. The CDR3 totals 14 residues. V was pared by 2 bases and J by 0 bases, with 5 bases between. Germline V gene data show CDR1 as MDHEN and CDR2 as SYDVKM. This chain's CDR3 is CASSLGFSGNTIYF. The CDR3 DNA follows: TGTGCCAGCAGTTTAGGTTTCTCTGGAAACACCATATATTTT.

This clonotype was counted at least ten times. This chain uses TRBV6-2 or TRBV6-3 with TRBJ2-7, with D tentatively TRBD1 or TRBD2 (5 bases each). V was cut by 5 bases and J by 3 bases, with 14 bases left in between. The CDR3 is 14 residues long. Germline V gene sequence: CDR1 MNHEY, CDR2 SVGEGT. DNA of the CDR3: TGTGCCAGCAGTACCTGGGACGCCAGCTACGAGCAGTACTTC. It specifies CASSTWDASYEQYF.

This clonotype was detected only a few times. The V gene is TRBV11-3, the J gene TRBJ1-2; D not certain. This CDR3 region has 12 residues. V was trimmed by 2 bases and J by 3 bases, leaving 4 bases between them. Germline V CDR1 and CDR2: SGHNT, YENEEA. CDR3 in amino acids: CASSLLYYGYTF. For the CDR3, the DNA is TGTGCCAGCAGCTTATTATACTATGGCTACACCTTC.

This clonotype appeared a few times. Here the CDR3 DNA reads TGTGCCAGCAGCCACGGACGGGAGCGGCTTGTGACAGATACGCAGTATTTT. This encodes CASSHGRERLVTDTQYF. V usage is TRBV9 and J usage is TRBJ2-3; weak D call: TRBD2 (6 bases). The germline V and J ends were trimmed by 4 bases and 3 bases, with 21 bases remaining between them. The germline CDR1 and CDR2 sequences are SGDLS and YYNGEE. The CDR3 is made up of 17 amino acids.

This clonotype was detected a few times. The CDR3 loop reads CASSFGGAGNQPQHF. As DNA, the CDR3 is TGTGCCAGCAGCTTCGGGGGGGCTGGCAATCAGCCCCAGCATTTT. This chain links TRBV2 with TRBJ1-5; a weak D match, TRBD1 (6 bases). The V gene lost 6 bases and the J gene lost 2 bases, with 14 bases spanning the gap. CDR3 size: 15 residues. Germline assignment: CDR1 SNHLY and CDR2 FYNNEI. The full variable domain, in which reference TRBV2 and TRBJ1-5 provide the parts outside the CDR3, is EPEVTQTPSHQVTQMGQEVILRCVPISNHLYFYWYRQILGQKVEFLVSFYNNEISEKSEIFDDQFSVERPDGSNFTLKIRSTKLEDSAMYFCASSFGGAGNQPQHFGDGTRLSIL.

J is TRBJ1-5 and V is TRBV2; D is unresolved. Germline-derived CDR1 and CDR2 are SNHLY and FYNNEI. V was clipped by 1 base and J by 9 bases, with 10 bases between them. The length of the CDR3 is 13 residues. CDR3 sequence reads: CASSEENVGPQHF. CDR3 sequence (DNA): TGTGCCAGCAGTGAAGAAAACGTGGGGCCCCAGCATTTT.

This clonotype was observed a handful of times. V and J are TRBV5-1 and TRBJ2-7, with 10 bases matching TRBD2. CDR1 SGHRS and CDR2 YFSETQ come from the germline V gene. V lost 4 bases to trimming and J lost 1 base; unmatched junction nucleotides: 11. The CDR3 is 17 amino acids. The CDR3 region is CASSPGSSGRISYEQYF. CDR3 bases: TGCGCCAGCAGCCCTGGTTCTAGCGGGAGAATTTCCTACGAGCAGTACTTC.

In its sample, this clonotype was seen many times. V gene TRBV27 combines with J gene TRBJ2-5; D possibly uses TRBD1 or TRBD2 (7 bases each). This CDR3 is built from 15 residues. CDR1 and CDR2 (germline): MNHEY, SMNVEV (reference sequence). Trimming shortened V by 2 bases and J by 4 bases, and 14 bases separated the two germline ends. In DNA form, the CDR3 reads TGTGCCAGCAGTTTACGCGACAGGGAGGGAGAGACCCAGTACTTC. Protein product: CASSLRDREGETQYF.

This clonotype was counted ten times or more. No conserved phenylalanine or tryptophan is present at the end of the CDR3, so a read error is the likely explanation. V is TRBV12-3 or TRBV12-4 and J is TRBJ2-5; 10 bases fit TRBD2. This CDR3 is 16 amino acids long. The V gene end was trimmed by 3 bases and the J gene end by 0 bases; junction bases not matched to a gene: 4. CDR3 protein: CASSLLGLADQETQYL. Here the CDR3 DNA reads TGTGCCAGCAGTTTGCTAGGACTAGCGGACCAAGAGACCCAGTACCTC.

This clonotype came up a few times. The chain is built from TRBV28 and TRBJ2-1; TRBD2 matches at 9 bases. The germline CDR1 and CDR2 sequences are MDHEN and SYDVKM. CDR3 size: 14 residues. Trimming cost V 4 bases and J 8 bases; bases outside gene matches: 6. For the CDR3, the DNA is TGTGCCAGCAGTTGGCACAGCGGGGGGTATGAGCAGTTCTTC. This codes for CASSWHSGGYEQFF.

The chain couples TRBV7-9 to TRBJ1-4; D is unclear. In germline, CDR1 is SEHNR, CDR2 FQNEAQ (reference sequence). The CDR3 runs to 13 residues. Trimming shortened V by 4 bases and J by 7 bases, and 10 bases separated the two germline ends. The CDR3 is CASSSRTGEKLFF. The CDR3 DNA sequence: TGTGCCAGCAGCTCAAGGACTGGTGAAAAACTGTTTTTT.